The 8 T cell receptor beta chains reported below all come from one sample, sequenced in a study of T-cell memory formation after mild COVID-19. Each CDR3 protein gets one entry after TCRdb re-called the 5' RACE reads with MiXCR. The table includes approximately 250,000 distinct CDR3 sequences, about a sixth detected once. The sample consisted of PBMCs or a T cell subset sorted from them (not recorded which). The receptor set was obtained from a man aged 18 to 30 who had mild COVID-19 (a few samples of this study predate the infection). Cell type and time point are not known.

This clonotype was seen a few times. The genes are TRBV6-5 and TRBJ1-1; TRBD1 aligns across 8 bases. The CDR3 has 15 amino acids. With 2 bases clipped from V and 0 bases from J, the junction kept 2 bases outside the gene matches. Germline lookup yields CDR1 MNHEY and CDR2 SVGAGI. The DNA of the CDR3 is TGTGCCAGCAGTTACAGGGGACAGGTGAACACTGAAGCTTTCTTT. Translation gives CASSYRGQVNTEAFF.

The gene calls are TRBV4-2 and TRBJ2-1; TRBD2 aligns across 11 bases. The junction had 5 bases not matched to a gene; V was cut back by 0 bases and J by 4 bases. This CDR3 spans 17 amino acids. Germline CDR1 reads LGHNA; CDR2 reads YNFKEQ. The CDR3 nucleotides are TGTGCCAGCAGCCAAGACCTGACTAGCGGGGTTTACAATGAGCAGTTCTTC. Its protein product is CASSQDLTSGVYNEQFF.

The CDR3 region is CASTPTGDQPQHF. CDR3 sequence (DNA): TGTGCCAGCACTCCCACCGGAGATCAGCCCCAGCATTTT. This chain links TRBV12-3 or TRBV12-4 with TRBJ1-5; no definite D call. The CDR3 runs 13 residues. Between the trimmed V and J ends, which lost 7 bases and 5 bases, there was a span of 12 bases.

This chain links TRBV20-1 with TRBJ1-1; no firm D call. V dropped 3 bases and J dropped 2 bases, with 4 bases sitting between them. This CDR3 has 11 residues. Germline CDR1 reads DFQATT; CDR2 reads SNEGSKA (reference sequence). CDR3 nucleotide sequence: TGCAGTGCTAGTGGCAACACTGAAGCTTTCTTT. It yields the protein CSASGNTEAFF.

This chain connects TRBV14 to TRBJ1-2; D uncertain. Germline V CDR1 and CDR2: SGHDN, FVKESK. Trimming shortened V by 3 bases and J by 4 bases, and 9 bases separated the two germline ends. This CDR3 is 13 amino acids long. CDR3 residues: CASSQLYLYGYTF. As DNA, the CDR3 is TGTGCCAGCAGCCAGCTATACCTCTATGGCTACACCTTC.

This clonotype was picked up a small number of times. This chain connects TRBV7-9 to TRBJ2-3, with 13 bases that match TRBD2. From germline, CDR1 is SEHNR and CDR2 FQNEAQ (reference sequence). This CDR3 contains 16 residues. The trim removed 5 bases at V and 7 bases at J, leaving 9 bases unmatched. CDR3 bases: TGTGCCAGCAGCACTAGGGGGACTAGCGGGGCGAATACGCAGTATTTT. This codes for CASSTRGTSGANTQYF. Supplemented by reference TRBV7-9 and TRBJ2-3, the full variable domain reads DTGVSQNPRHKITKRGQNVTFRCDPISEHNRLYWYRQTLGQGPEFLTYFQNEAQLEKSRLLSDRFSAERPKGSFSTLEIQRTEQGDSAMYLCASSTRGTSGANTQYFGPGTRLTVL.

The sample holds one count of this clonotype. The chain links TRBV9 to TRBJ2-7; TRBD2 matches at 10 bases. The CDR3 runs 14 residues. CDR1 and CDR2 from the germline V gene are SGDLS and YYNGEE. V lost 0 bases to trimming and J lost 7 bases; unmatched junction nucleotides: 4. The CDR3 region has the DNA TGTGCCAGCAGCGTAGTGCCTAGCGGGGGTGAGCAGTACTTC. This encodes CASSVVPSGGEQYF. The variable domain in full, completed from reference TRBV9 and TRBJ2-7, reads DSGVTQTPKHLITATGQRVTLRCSPRSGDLSVYWYQQSLDQGLQFLIQYYNGEERAKGNILERFSAQQFPDLHSELNLSSLELGDSALYFCASSVVPSGGEQYFGPGTRLTVT.

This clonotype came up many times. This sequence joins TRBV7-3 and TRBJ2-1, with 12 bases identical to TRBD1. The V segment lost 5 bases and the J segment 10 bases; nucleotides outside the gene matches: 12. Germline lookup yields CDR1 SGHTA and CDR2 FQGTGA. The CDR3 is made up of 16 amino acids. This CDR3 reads CASSPIPGQGAREQFF. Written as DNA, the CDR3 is TGTGCCAGCAGCCCCATCCCGGGACAGGGGGCTCGGGAGCAGTTCTTC.